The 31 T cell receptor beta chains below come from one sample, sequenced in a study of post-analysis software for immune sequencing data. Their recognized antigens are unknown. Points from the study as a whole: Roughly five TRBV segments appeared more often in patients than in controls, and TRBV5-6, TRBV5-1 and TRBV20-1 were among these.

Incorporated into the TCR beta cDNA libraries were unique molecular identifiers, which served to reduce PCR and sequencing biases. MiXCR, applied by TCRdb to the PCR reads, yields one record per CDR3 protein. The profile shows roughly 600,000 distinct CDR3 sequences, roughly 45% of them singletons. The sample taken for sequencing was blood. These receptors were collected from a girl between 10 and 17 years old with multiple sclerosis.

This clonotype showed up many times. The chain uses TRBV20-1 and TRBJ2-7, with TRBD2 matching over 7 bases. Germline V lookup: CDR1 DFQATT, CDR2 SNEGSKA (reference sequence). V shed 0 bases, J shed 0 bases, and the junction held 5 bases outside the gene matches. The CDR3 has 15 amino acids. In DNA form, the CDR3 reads TGCAGTGCTAGAGACTTGACGGGGGGCTCCTACGAGCAGTACTTC. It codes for CSARDLTGGSYEQYF.

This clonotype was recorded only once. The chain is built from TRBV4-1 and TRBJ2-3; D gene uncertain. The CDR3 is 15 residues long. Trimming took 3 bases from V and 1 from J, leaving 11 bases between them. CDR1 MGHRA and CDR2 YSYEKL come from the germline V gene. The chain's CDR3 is CASSHIPTGTDTQYF. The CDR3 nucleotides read TGCGCCAGCAGCCATATTCCAACGGGCACAGATACGCAGTATTTT.

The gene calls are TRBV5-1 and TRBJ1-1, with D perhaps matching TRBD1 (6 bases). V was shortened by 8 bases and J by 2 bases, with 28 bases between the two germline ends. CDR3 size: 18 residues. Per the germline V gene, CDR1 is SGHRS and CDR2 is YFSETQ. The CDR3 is CARVVSGQPMGANTEAFF. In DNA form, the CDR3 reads TGCGCCAGGGTGGTCTCGGGACAACCGATGGGAGCTAACACTGAAGCTTTCTTT.

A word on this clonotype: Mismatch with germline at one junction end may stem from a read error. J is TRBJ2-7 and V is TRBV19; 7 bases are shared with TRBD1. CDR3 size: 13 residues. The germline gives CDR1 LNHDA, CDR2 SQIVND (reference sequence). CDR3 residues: CTSSPGTAYEQYF. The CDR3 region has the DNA TGTACCAGTAGCCCTGGGACAGCCTACGAGCAGTACTTC.

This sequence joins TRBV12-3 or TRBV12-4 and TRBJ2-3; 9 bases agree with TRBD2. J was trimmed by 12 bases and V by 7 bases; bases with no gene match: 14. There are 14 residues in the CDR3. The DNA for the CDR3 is TGTGCCAGCAACCTACAGGCGGGAGGGCCCCCCCAGTATTTT. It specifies CASNLQAGGPPQYF.

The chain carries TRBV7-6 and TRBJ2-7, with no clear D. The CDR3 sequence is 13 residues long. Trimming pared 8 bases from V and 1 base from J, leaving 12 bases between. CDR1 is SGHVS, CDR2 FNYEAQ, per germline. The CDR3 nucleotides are TGTGCCAGCCCTGAGGACGGTTCCTACGAGCAGTACTTC. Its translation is CASPEDGSYEQYF.

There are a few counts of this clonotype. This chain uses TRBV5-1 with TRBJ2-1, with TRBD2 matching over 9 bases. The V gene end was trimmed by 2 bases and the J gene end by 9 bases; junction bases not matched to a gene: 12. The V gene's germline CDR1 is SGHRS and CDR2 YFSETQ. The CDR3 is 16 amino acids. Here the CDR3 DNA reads TGCGCCAGCAGCTTACTGCGGGCTAGCGGGGACGGTGAGCAGTTCTTC. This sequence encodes CASSLLRASGDGEQFF.

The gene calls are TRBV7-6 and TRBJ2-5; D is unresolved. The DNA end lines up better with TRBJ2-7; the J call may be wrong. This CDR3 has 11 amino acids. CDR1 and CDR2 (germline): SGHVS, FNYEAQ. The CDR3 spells CASSLQAEQYF. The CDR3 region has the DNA TGTGCCAGCAGCTTACAGGCCGAGCAGTACTTC.

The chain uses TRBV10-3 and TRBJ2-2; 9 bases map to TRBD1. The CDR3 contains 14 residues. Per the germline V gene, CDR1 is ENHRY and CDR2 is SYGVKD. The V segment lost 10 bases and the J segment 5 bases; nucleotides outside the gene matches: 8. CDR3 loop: CATRTGARTGELFF. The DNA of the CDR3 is TGTGCCACAAGGACAGGGGCTAGAACCGGGGAGCTGTTTTTT.

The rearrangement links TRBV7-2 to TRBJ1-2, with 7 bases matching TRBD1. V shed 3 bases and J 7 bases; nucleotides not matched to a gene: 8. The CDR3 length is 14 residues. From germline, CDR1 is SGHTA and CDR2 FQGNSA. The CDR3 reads CASSLTGRSSGYTF. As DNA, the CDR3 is TGTGCCAGCAGCTTGACAGGGCGATCGTCTGGCTACACCTTC.

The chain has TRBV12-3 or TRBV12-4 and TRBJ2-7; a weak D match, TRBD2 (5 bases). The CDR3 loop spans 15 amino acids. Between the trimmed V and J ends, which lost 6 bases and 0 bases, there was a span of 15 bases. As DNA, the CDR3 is TGTGCCAGCAGCCTAGAGGCGGGTTCCTCCTACGAGCAGTACTTC. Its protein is CASSLEAGSSYEQYF.

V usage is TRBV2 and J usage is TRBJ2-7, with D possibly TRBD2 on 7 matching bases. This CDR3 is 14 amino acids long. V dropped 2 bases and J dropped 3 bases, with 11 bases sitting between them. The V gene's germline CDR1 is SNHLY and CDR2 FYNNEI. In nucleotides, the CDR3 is TGTGCCAGCAGTGAACGGGGGGCAAACTACGAGCAGTACTTC. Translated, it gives CASSERGANYEQYF.

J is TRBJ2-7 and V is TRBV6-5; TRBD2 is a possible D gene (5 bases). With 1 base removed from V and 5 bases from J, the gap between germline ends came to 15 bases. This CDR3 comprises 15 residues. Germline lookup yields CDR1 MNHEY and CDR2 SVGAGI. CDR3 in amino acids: CASSYFGKHGDEQYF. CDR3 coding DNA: TGTGCCAGCAGTTACTTCGGGAAACACGGCGACGAGCAGTACTTC.

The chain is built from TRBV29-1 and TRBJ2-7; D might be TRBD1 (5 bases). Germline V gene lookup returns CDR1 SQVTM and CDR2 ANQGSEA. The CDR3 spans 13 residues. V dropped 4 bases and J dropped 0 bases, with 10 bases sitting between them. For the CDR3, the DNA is TGCAGCGTTGTTCAGGGCCTCTCCTACGAGCAGTACTTC. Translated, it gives CSVVQGLSYEQYF.

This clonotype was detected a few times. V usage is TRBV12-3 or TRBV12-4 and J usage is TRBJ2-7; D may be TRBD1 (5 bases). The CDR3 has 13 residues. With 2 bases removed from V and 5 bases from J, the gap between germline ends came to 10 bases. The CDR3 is CASSLNRWNEQYF. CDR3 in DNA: TGTGCCAGCAGTTTAAACAGGTGGAACGAGCAGTACTTC.

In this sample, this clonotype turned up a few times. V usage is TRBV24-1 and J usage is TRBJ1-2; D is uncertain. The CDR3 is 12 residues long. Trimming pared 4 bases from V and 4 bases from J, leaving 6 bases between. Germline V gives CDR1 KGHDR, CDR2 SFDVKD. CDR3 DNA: TGTGCCACCAGTGAGGGGTCCTATGGCTACACCTTC. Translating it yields CATSEGSYGYTF.

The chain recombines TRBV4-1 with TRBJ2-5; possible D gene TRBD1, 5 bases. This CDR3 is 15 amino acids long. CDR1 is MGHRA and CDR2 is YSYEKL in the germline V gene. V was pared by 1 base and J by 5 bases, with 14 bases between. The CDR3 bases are TGCGCCAGCAGCCAAGGGGGCAGGGCTACGGAGACCCAGTACTTC. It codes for CASSQGGRATETQYF.

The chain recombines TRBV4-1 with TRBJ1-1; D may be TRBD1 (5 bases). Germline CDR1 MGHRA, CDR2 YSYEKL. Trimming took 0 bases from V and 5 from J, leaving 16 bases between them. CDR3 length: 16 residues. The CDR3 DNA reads TGCGCCAGCAGCCAAGAAGTCCCAGGGCTGGATACTGAAGCTTTCTTT. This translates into CASSQEVPGLDTEAFF.

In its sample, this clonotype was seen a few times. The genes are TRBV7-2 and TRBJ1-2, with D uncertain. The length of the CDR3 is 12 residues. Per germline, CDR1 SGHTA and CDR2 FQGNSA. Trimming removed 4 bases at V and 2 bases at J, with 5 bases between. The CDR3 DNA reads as TGTGCCAGCAGCTCCCCAAACTATGGCTACACCTTC. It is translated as CASSSPNYGYTF.

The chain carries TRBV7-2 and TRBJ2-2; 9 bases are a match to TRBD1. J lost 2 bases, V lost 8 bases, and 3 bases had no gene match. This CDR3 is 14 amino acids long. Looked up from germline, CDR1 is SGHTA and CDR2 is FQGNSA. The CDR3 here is CASRDRVNTGELFF. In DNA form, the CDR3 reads TGTGCCAGCCGGGACAGGGTCAACACCGGGGAGCTGTTTTTT.

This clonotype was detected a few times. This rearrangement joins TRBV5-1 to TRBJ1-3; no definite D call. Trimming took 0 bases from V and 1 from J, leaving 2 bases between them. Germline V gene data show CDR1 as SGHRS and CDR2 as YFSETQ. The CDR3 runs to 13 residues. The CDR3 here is CASSLDSGNTIYF. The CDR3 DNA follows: TGCGCCAGCAGCTTGGATTCTGGAAACACCATATATTTT.

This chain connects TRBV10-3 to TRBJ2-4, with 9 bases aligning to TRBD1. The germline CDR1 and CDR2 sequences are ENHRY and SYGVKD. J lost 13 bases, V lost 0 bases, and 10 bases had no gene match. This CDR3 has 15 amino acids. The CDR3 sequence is CAISESPGTGWEQYF. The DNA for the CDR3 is TGTGCCATCAGTGAGTCGCCCGGGACAGGGTGGGAGCAGTACTTC.

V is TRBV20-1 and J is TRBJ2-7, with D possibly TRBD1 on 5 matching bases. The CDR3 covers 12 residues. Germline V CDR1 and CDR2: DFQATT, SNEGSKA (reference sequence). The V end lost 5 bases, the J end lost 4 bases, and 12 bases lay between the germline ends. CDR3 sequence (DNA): TGCAGTGCTCCGCAGGGCCAATACGAGCAGTACTTC. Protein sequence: CSAPQGQYEQYF.

CDR3: CSARDYKREGETQYF. The CDR3 DNA reads as TGCAGTGCTAGAGATTATAAGCGAGAAGGAGAGACCCAGTACTTC. The chain has TRBV20-1 and TRBJ2-4; D is undetermined. The assigned J gene may be wrong: the sequence end matches TRBJ2-5 better. This CDR3 has 15 residues. CDR1 DFQATT and CDR2 SNEGSKA come from the germline V gene (reference sequence).

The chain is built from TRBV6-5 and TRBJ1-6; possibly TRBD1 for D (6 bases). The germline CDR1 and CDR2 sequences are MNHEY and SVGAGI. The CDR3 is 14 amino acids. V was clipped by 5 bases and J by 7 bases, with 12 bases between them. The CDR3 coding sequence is TGTGCCAGCAGTCGCCGGGACAAAAATTCACCCCTCCACTTT. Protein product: CASSRRDKNSPLHF.

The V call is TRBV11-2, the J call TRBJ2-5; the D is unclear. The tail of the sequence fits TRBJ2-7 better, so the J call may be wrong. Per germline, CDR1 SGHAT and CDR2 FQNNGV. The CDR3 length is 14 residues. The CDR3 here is CASSPPYRAYEQYF. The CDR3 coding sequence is TGTGCCAGCAGCCCCCCTTATAGGGCCTACGAGCAGTACTTC.

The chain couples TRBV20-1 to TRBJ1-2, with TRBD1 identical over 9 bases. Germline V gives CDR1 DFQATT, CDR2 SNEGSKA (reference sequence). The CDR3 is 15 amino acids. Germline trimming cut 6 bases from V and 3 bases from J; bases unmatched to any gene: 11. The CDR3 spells CSAVGQGTNHYGYTF. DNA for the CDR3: TGCAGTGCCGTAGGACAGGGGACAAATCACTATGGCTACACCTTC.

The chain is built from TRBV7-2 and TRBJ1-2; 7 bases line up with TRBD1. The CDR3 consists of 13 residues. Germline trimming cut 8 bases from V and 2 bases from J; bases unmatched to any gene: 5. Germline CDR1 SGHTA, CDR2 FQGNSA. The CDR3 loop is CASARDRNYGYTF. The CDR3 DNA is TGTGCCAGCGCCCGGGACAGAAACTATGGCTACACCTTC. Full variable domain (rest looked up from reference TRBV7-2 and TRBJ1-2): GAGVSQSPSNKVTEKGKDVELRCDPISGHTALYWYRQSLGQGLEFLIYFQGNSAPDKSGLPSDRFSAERTGGSVSTLTIQRTQQEDSAVYLCASARDRNYGYTFGSGTRLTVV.

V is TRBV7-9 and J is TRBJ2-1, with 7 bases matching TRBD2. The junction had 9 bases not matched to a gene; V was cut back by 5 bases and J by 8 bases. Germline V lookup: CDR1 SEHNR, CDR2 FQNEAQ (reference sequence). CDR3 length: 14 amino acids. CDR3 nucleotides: TGTGCCAGCAGCCTGGTGGGGGGGAGCGATGAGCAGTTCTTC. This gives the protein CASSLVGGSDEQFF.

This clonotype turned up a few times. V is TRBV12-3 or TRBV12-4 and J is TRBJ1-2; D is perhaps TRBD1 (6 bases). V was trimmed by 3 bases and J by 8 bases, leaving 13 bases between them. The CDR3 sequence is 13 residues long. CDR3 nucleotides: TGTGCCAGCAGTTTTCCAGGGGCCGGAGGCTACACCTTC. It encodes CASSFPGAGGYTF.

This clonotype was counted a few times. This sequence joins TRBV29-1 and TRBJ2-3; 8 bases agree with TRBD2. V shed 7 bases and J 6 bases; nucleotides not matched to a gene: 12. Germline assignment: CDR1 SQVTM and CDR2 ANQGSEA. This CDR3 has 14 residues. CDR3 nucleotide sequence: TGCAGCGGTCGCCGGGGGGGCGGGGCCGATACGCAGTATTTT. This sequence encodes CSGRRGGGADTQYF.